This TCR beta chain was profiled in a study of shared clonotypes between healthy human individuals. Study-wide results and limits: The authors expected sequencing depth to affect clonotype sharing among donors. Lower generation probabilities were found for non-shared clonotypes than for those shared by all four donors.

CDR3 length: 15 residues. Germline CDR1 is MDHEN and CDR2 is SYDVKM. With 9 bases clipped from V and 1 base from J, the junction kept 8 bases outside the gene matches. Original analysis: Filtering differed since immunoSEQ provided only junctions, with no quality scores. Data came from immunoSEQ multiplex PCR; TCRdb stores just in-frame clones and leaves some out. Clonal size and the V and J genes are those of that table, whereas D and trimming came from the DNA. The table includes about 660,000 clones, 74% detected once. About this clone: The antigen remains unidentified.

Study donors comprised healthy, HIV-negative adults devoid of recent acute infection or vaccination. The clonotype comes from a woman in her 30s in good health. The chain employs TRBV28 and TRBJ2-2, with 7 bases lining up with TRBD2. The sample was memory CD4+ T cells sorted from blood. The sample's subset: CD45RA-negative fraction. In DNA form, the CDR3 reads TGTGCCAGTTACAGCGGGAATGGGAACACCGGGGAGCTGTTTTTT. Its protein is CASYSGNGNTGELFF.